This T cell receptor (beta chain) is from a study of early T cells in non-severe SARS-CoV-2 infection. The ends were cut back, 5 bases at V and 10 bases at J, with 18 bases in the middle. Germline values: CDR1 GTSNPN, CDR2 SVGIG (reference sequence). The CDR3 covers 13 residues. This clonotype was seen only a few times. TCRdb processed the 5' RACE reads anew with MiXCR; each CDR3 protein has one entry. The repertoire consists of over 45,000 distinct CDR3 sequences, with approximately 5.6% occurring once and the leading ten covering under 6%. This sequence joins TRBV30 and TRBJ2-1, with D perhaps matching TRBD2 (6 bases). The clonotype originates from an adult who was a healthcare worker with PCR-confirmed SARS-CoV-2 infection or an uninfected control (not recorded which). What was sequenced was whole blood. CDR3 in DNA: TGTGCCTGGGGGGGGACTGGGCCGGACGAGCAGTTCTTC. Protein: CAWGGTGPDEQFF.